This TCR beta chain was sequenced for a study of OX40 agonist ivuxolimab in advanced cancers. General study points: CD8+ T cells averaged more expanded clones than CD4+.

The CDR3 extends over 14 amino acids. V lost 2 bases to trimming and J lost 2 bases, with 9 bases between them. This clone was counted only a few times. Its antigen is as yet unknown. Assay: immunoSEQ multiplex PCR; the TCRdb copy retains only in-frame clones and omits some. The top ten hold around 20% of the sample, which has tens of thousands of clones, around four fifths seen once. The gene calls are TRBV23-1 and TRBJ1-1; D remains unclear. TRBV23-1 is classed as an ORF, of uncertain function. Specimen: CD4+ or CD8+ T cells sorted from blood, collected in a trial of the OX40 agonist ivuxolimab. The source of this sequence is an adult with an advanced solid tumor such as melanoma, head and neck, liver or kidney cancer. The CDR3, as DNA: TGCGCCAGCAGTCAAGGTCCGTGCAACACTGAAGCTTTCTTT. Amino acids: CASSQGPCNTEAFF.